A selection of T cell receptor beta chains follows, all from one sample in a study of a mutant IDH1 vaccine in newly diagnosed glioma. No antigens are known for them. This table comes from immunoSEQ multiplex PCR, and its TCRdb copy is limited to in-frame clones, with some not included. The data hold about 65,000 clones, with about 88% observed a single time. The sample consisted of PBMCs, taken from a glioma patient whose treatment included an IDH1 peptide vaccine. The source is a young man with glioma. The CDR3 runs from the conserved cysteine through the conserved F or W. Each record gives: V gene, CDR3 protein.

v_call: TRBV28
cdr3_aa: CASSPSRYEQYF

v_call: TRBV5-6
cdr3_aa: CASSSRNSGGAGEQFF

v_call: TRBV7-9
cdr3_aa: CASSLEMGQPQHF

v_call: TRBV4-1
cdr3_aa: CASSQGGLAETQYF

v_call: TRBV29-1
cdr3_aa: CSVNRVDNEQFF

v_call: TRBV18
cdr3_aa: CASSPDDQPQHF

v_call: TRBV5-1
cdr3_aa: CASSRTVQETQYF

v_call: TRBV23-1
cdr3_aa: CASSRLRPGNYGYTF

v_call: TRBV10-3
cdr3_aa: CAISETGQRNTIYF

v_call: TRBV19
cdr3_aa: CASSGGFNEKLFF

v_call: TRBV19
cdr3_aa: CASSPQEVKLFF

v_call: TRBV7-9
cdr3_aa: CASTLDAFRNTIYF

v_call: TRBV6-5
cdr3_aa: CATWEASGGSGELFF

v_call: TRBV7-9
cdr3_aa: CASSFSTSGGAPETQYF

v_call: TRBV19
cdr3_aa: CASSIAAGGNQPQHF

v_call: TRBV7-6
cdr3_aa: CASSLSGTGDEKLFF

v_call: TRBV5-4
cdr3_aa: CASSLGSGGGTSYEQYF

v_call: TRBV7-6
cdr3_aa: CASSQDGNTIYF

v_call: TRBV5-4
cdr3_aa: CASSSEGLIYTF

v_call: TRBV7-9
cdr3_aa: CASSLGSWDGANYGYTF

v_call: TRBV19
cdr3_aa: CASSIVRRGNYEQYF

v_call: TRBV27
cdr3_aa: CASSFSPGMVTKNIQYF